This TCR beta chain originates from a study of blood T cell repertoires in COVID-19. Germline V lookup: CDR1 LGHDT, CDR2 YNNKEL (reference sequence). The CDR3 has 15 residues. V was trimmed by 0 bases and J by 2 bases, leaving 11 bases between them. The sample holds a few counts of this clone. The method was immunoSEQ multiplex PCR; TCRdb's version includes in-frame clones alone and lacks a portion of them. The sample shows fewer than 50,000 clones, 70% to 80% of them seen only once. V and J are TRBV3-1 (or the pseudogene TRBV3-2) and TRBJ2-7; D is uncertain. The sequencing sample was made of peripheral blood. The sequence was obtained from a man aged 65 to 85 with acute or convalescent COVID-19. DNA for the CDR3: TGTGCCAGCAGCCAAGATATGTCAGGCGCCTACGAGCAGTACTTC. Its protein is CASSQDMSGAYEQYF.